This record concerns one T cell receptor (beta chain) sequence. The antigen this receptor binds is unknown. Within one base of it there is no much larger clone, and no base qualities were kept. The sample comes from a study of T cell changes during pregnancy in multiple sclerosis (dated by TCRdb to the late 2010s). Background for the entire study: The study examined how the T cell repertoire changed over the course of pregnancy in women with multiple sclerosis.

Libraries were made using the immunoSEQ multiplex PCR assay. Entries here come from immuneACCESS through TCRdb and include only in-frame sequences with V and J called. Some clones fail to appear in such tables; in the studies checked, an unresolved V gene covers under half of the shortfall, and the cause of the remainder is unknown. Within this sample are 20,000 or so clones, with 70% to 90% of them counted one time only. The biggest ten clones account for 5.8% of the sample. V sheds 0 bases and J sheds 1 base, leaving 9 bases between their ends. The germline V gene (reference sequence) yields LNHNV for CDR1 and YYDKDF for CDR2. From cysteine to phenylalanine, the CDR3 is 15 amino acids long. The kept DNA is CDR3 alone, 45 bases in frame from the first base.

The rearranged segments are TRBV15 and TRBJ1-2; the D segment could be TRBD1, given 5 matching bases. The sequence came from a female donor in good health, enrolled as a control in a pregnancy study. The source was CD8+ T cells from peripheral blood mononuclear cells, collected in the third trimester of pregnancy. The CDR3 protein is CATSRESRDNYGYTF. DNA sequence: TGTGCCACCAGCAGAGAAAGCAGGGATAACTATGGCTACACCTTC.